The next 27 T cell receptor beta chains were all read from a single sample in a study of cytomegalovirus exposure and HLA in healthy donors. PCR involved 60 Vbeta and 13 Jbeta primers. Repertoires were generated with immunoSEQ multiplex PCR, while TCRdb's copy carries only in-frame clones and drops some. The table has over 100,000 clones, nearly 75% seen once. The material sequenced was PBMCs. These receptors were taken from a man between 25 and 39 years old in good health and CMV-seropositive.

The rearrangement uses TRBV14 and TRBJ2-7; perhaps TRBD1 as D (6 bases). From germline, CDR1 is SGHDN and CDR2 FVKESK. This CDR3 region has 13 residues. Trimming stripped 5 bases from V and 1 base from J, with 9 bases between. CDR3 region: CASSWTDSYEQYF. The CDR3 DNA sequence: TGTGCCAGCAGCTGGACAGATTCCTACGAGCAGTACTTC.

V and J are TRBV6-1 and TRBJ2-5, with a tentative D call TRBD2 (6 bases). The length of the CDR3 is 13 residues. The ends were cut back, 11 bases at V and 5 bases at J, with 18 bases in the middle. CDR1 MNHNS and CDR2 SASEGT come from the germline V gene. The CDR3 DNA follows: TGTGCCGCGGGGCCCGGGTCCGGGGAGACCCAGTACTTC. Translating gives CAAGPGSGETQYF.

This chain connects TRBV5-1 to TRBJ2-3, with TRBD1 as a possible D gene (6 bases). This CDR3 has 14 amino acids. Germline V gene lookup returns CDR1 SGHRS and CDR2 YFSETQ. V shed 1 base and J shed 3 bases, with 9 bases lying between them. The CDR3 sequence is CASSLRQGTDTQYF. The CDR3 DNA reads TGCGCCAGCAGCTTGAGGCAGGGGACAGATACGCAGTATTTT.

The genes are TRBV10-1 and TRBJ2-7, with TRBD2 matching over 7 bases. The V and J ends lost 3 bases and 7 bases, in that order; junction bases with no gene match: 12. This CDR3 has 15 amino acids. The germline V gene has CDR1 WNHNN and CDR2 SYGVQD (reference sequence). CDR3 protein: CASSEMRGWPGEQYF. CDR3 DNA: TGCGCCAGCAGTGAAATGCGGGGGTGGCCAGGTGAGCAGTACTTC.

The rearrangement joins TRBV4-1 to TRBJ2-3; D perhaps matches TRBD1 (5 bases). Per germline, CDR1 MGHRA and CDR2 YSYEKL. Trimming removed 0 bases at V and 3 bases at J, with 10 bases between. The CDR3 extends over 15 amino acids. The chain's CDR3 is CASSQDRVGTDTQYF. The CDR3 DNA sequence: TGCGCCAGCAGCCAAGACAGGGTAGGAACAGATACGCAGTATTTT.

This clone was seen just once. The rearrangement joins TRBV27 to TRBJ1-4, with unresolved D. The CDR3 is 15 residues long. Germline CDR1 MNHEY, CDR2 SMNVEV (reference sequence). V lost 3 bases and J 1 base, leaving 9 bases between the germline ends. The CDR3 region has the DNA TGTGCCAGCAGTTTGCAGTTCCTAACTAATGAAAAACTGTTTTTT. It is translated as CASSLQFLTNEKLFF.

The chain combines TRBV4-3 with TRBJ2-2; 8 bases match TRBD2. Germline lookup yields CDR1 LGHNA and CDR2 YSLEER. The CDR3 sequence is 16 residues long. V dropped 0 bases and J dropped 6; count of bases not matched to a gene: 6. The CDR3 DNA follows: TGCGCCAGCAGCCAAGAAACAGCGGGGGTGGCCGGGGAGCTGTTTTTT. Translated: CASSQETAGVAGELFF.

Worth noting for this clone: An end of the junction does not agree with germline; a read error may underlie this. Different DNA sequences within this sample yield the same CDR3. The genes are TRBV25-1 and TRBJ1-2; TRBD1 aligns across 10 bases. Germline-derived CDR1 and CDR2 are MGHDK and SYGVNS. The CDR3 length is 16 residues. CDR3 amino acids: CASSEYPDRGRDGYTF. The CDR3 DNA reads as TGTGCCAGCAGCGAATACCCAGACAGGGGGCGGGATGGCTACACCTTC.

In this sample, this clone turned up a few times. This sequence joins TRBV5-6 and TRBJ1-4; D is unresolved. The V gene's germline CDR1 is SGHDT and CDR2 YYEEEE. V dropped 4 bases and J dropped 0 bases, with 13 bases sitting between them. The CDR3 contains 16 residues. The CDR3 loop is CASSPTPGATNEKLFF. In nucleotides, the CDR3 is TGTGCCAGCAGCCCGACGCCGGGAGCAACTAATGAAAAACTGTTTTTT.

This chain connects TRBV7-3 to TRBJ2-2, with a weak D call TRBD2 (6 bases). This CDR3 has 16 amino acids. Germline CDR1 and CDR2: SGHTA and FQGTGA. V lost 0 bases and J 2 bases, leaving 10 bases between the germline ends. CDR3 DNA sequence: TGTGCCAGCAGCTTAACAGCGGGCCCTAACACCGGGGAGCTGTTTTTT. It translates to CASSLTAGPNTGELFF.

The genes are TRBV19 and TRBJ1-2, with D possibly matching TRBD1 (6 bases). The V end was cut by 5 bases, the J end by 8 bases, with 18 bases between. Germline assignment: CDR1 LNHDA and CDR2 SQIVND (reference sequence). CDR3 size: 14 residues. The CDR3 reads CASSPDGGAKGYTF. For the CDR3, the DNA is TGTGCCAGTAGTCCGGACGGGGGGGCGAAGGGCTACACCTTC.

The rearrangement links TRBV28 to TRBJ2-7, with TRBD1 as a possible D gene (5 bases). With 3 bases removed from V and 2 bases from J, the gap between germline ends came to 11 bases. The CDR3 contains 14 residues. The germline gives CDR1 MDHEN, CDR2 SYDVKM. In DNA, the CDR3 is TGTGCCAGCAGTTTCCCGACAGTTCCCTACGAGCAGTACTTC. It encodes CASSFPTVPYEQYF.

The CDR3 sequence: CASSGGTAYEQYF. In DNA form, the CDR3 reads TGCGCCAGCAGCGGGGGGACAGCCTACGAGCAGTACTTC. The gene calls are TRBV5-1 and TRBJ2-7, with TRBD1 as a possible D gene (7 bases). In germline, CDR1 is SGHRS, CDR2 YFSETQ. The CDR3 covers 13 residues. Trimming cost V 4 bases and J 2 bases, with 10 bases left between them.

Concerning this clone: Sequence at one end of the junction differs from germline and may be a read error. V and J are TRBV9 and TRBJ2-3; D is possibly TRBD2 (6 bases). Germline V gene sequence: CDR1 SGDLS, CDR2 YYNGEE. The CDR3 totals 15 residues. The CDR3 protein is CASSVGQEGTDAQYF. The DNA of the CDR3 is TGTGCCAGCAGCGTGGGGCAGGAGGGAACAGATGCGCAGTATTTT.

The table lists this clone with a few counts. This rearrangement joins TRBV5-1 to TRBJ1-6, with TRBD1 matching 11 bases. The germline CDR1 and CDR2 sequences are SGHRS and YFSETQ. The CDR3 length is 15 residues. After removal of 4 bases from V and 9 bases from J, the junction contained 6 bases not matched to a gene. CDR3 sequence reads: CASSPGGTGGSPLHF. The CDR3 bases are TGCGCCAGCAGCCCCGGAGGGACAGGGGGTTCACCCCTCCACTTT.

J is TRBJ2-4 and V is TRBV12-5, with D maybe TRBD1 (6 bases). The CDR3 is 16 amino acids. Germline assignment: CDR1 LGHNT and CDR2 FRNRAP. V gave up 4 bases and J gave up 4 bases, with 17 bases separating them. As DNA, the CDR3 is TGTGCTAGTGGTTCGACCCTGACAGGTCTAAAAAACATTCAGTACTTC. Protein product: CASGSTLTGLKNIQYF.

This sequence joins TRBV28 and TRBJ2-5, with D maybe TRBD2 (6 bases). The J call may be in error: the DNA end matches TRBJ2-7 better. The CDR3 is 14 amino acids. Germline V gene sequence: CDR1 MDHEN, CDR2 SYDVKM. The CDR3 reads CASSLRSGFNEQYF. The CDR3, as DNA: TGTGCCAGCAGTCTACGGAGCGGGTTCAACGAGCAGTACTTC.

This chain connects TRBV6-5 to TRBJ1-1; no firm D call. This CDR3 has 11 amino acids. The V end lost 7 bases, the J end lost 0 bases, and 3 bases lay between the germline ends. The germline CDR1 and CDR2 sequences are MNHEY and SVGAGI. The CDR3 sequence: CASTLNTEAFF. The DNA of the CDR3 is TGTGCCAGCACCTTGAACACTGAAGCTTTCTTT.

To note about this clone: The sample contains more than one DNA sequence encoding this CDR3. The rearrangement uses TRBV7-2 and TRBJ2-1, with D tentatively TRBD2 (6 bases). The CDR3 is 15 amino acids. Germline V gene data show CDR1 as SGHTA and CDR2 as FQGNSA. V shed 5 bases and J shed 3 bases, with 14 bases lying between them. The CDR3 DNA reads TGTGCCAGCAGCCTACTAGCCGGGGTCTACAATGAGCAGTTCTTC. Its translation is CASSLLAGVYNEQFF.

The chain has TRBV6-5 and TRBJ1-2; D is unclear. Germline loops: CDR1 MNHEY, CDR2 SVGAGI. CDR3 size: 12 residues. V lost 6 bases and J lost 0, with 5 bases in between. The CDR3 protein is CASSQTNYGYTF. For the CDR3, the DNA is TGTGCCAGCAGCCAGACTAACTATGGCTACACCTTC.

V gene TRBV6-1 combines with J gene TRBJ1-1; 8 bases map to TRBD1. Germline V CDR1 and CDR2: MNHNS, SASEGT. This CDR3 is 15 amino acids long. V lost 6 bases and J lost 3; bases outside the gene matches: 9. CDR3 sequence reads: CASRTNYRGDTEAFF. CDR3 nucleotides: TGTGCCAGCAGGACGAATTACAGGGGGGACACTGAAGCTTTCTTT.

This chain uses TRBV4-3 with TRBJ2-5, with 9 positions matching TRBD2. Germline V CDR1 and CDR2: LGHNA, YSLEER. The junction had 5 bases not matched to a gene; V was cut back by 4 bases and J by 5 bases. The CDR3 is made up of 14 amino acids. This CDR3 reads CASSPFAGGETQYF. In DNA, the CDR3 is TGCGCCAGCAGCCCCTTTGCGGGGGGGGAGACCCAGTACTTC.

The V call is TRBV7-9, the J call TRBJ2-5; 10 bases are shared with TRBD1. V gave up 5 bases and J gave up 4 bases; unmatched junction bases: 10. The CDR3 covers 16 residues. CDR1 and CDR2 from the germline V gene are SEHNR and FQNEAQ (reference sequence). The CDR3 bases are TGTGCCAGCAGCCCTTCGCGGACAGGGGGAAGAGAGACCCAGTACTTC. Translation: CASSPSRTGGRETQYF.

In this sample, this clone turned up a few times. The chain employs TRBV6-5 and TRBJ1-1, with no clear D. CDR1 MNHEY and CDR2 SVGAGI come from the germline V gene. Trimming removed 6 bases at V and 3 bases at J, with 14 bases between. The CDR3 has 14 amino acids. This CDR3 is CASRYTTGYTEAFF. The CDR3 region has the DNA TGTGCCAGCAGATATACGACGGGATACACTGAAGCTTTCTTT.

J is TRBJ2-5 and V is TRBV19; 7 bases are shared with TRBD1. With V trimmed by 6 bases and J by 4 bases, 8 bases remained unmatched. The CDR3 contains 14 residues. CDR1 and CDR2 from the germline V gene are LNHDA and SQIVND (reference sequence). CDR3 sequence (DNA): TGTGCCAGTAGCAGGGACAGCTTCTCAGAGACCCAGTACTTC. It codes for CASSRDSFSETQYF.

The J gene is TRBJ2-2, the V gene TRBV10-3; 7 bases map to TRBD1. The V gene end was trimmed by 10 bases and the J gene end by 1 base; junction bases not matched to a gene: 3. The germline CDR1 and CDR2 sequences are ENHRY and SYGVKD. The CDR3 totals 13 residues. This CDR3 is CATRTGNTGELFF. The CDR3, as DNA: TGTGCCACCCGGACAGGGAACACCGGGGAGCTGTTTTTT.

The chain joins TRBV4-2 to TRBJ1-2, with 11 bases identical to TRBD1. V dropped 1 base and J dropped 6; count of bases not matched to a gene: 1. From germline, CDR1 is LGHNA and CDR2 YNFKEQ. The CDR3 extends over 14 amino acids. This CDR3 is CASSQGGQGDGYTF. The CDR3 coding sequence is TGTGCCAGCAGCCAAGGGGGACAGGGGGATGGCTACACCTTC.